Reported below is one TCR beta chain. The antigen remains unidentified. The sample comes from a study of shared clonotypes between healthy human individuals. Study-wide points: Clonotype sharing levels among donors were expected to vary with sequencing depth. Some clonotypes were shared by all four sorted-subset donors, while others were not shared. The non-shared ones had lower generation probabilities than the shared ones. Generally, naive subsets came out with larger estimated richness than memory subsets.

Positive CCR7 selection of CD45RO-negative cells yielded the naive CD8 cells, and terminally differentiated effector memory CD45RA+ cells were excluded. The V gene's germline CDR1 is SGHRS and CDR2 YFSETQ. V gave up 5 bases and J gave up 1 base, with 20 bases separating them. The CDR3 has 17 residues. As originally analysed: ImmunoSEQ output held junction-only sequences without quality scores, so filtering differed. The table came from immunoSEQ multiplex PCR; TCRdb's copy has only in-frame clones and leaves some out. V and J calls and clone size are given by that table; D and trimming were obtained from the DNA. The sample gives roughly 600,000 clones, more than 95% of which show up once; 0.3% is in the top ten.

The receptor was derived from a man younger than 40 in good health. The rearrangement links TRBV5-1 to TRBJ2-3, with TRBD1 as a possible D gene (5 bases). Sequencing used naive CD8+ T cells sorted from blood. CDR3 DNA: TGCGCCAGCAGACAAATTTACAGGAGTTTTCGCACAGATACGCAGTATTTT. As protein: CASRQIYRSFRTDTQYF. Drawing the rest from reference TRBV5-1 and TRBJ2-3, the complete variable domain is KAGVTQTPRYLIKTRGQQVTLSCSPISGHRSVSWYQQTPGQGLQFLFEYFSETQRNKGNFPGRFSGRQFSNSRSEMNVSTLELGDSALYLCASRQIYRSFRTDTQYFGPGTRLTVL.